The 19 T cell receptor beta chains below all came from one sample that was sequenced in a study of blood T cells in healthy people across ages. PCR was performed a second time for about 7 to 11 cycles using a sample-barcoded 5' primer and a J-beta primer mix. TCRdb reanalysed the 5' RACE reads using MiXCR and keeps one entry per CDR3 protein. This table holds around 870,000 distinct CDR3 sequences, about 28% found once. What was sequenced was blood. These receptors all come from a woman older than 75 in good health.

The sample holds a few counts of this clonotype. The V gene is TRBV18, the J gene TRBJ2-6; a weak D match, TRBD1 (6 bases). With 1 base removed from V and 1 base from J, the gap between germline ends came to 14 bases. CDR3 length: 18 residues. CDR1 KGHSH and CDR2 LQKENI come from the germline V gene. CDR3 sequence reads: CASSPLLFRGSGANVLTF. The DNA for the CDR3 is TGTGCCAGCTCACCACTTTTGTTCAGGGGTTCTGGGGCCAACGTCCTGACTTTC.

The chain uses TRBV5-1 and TRBJ2-5, with a tentative D call TRBD1 (6 bases). Trimming took off 7 bases at V and 1 base at J, with 20 bases between the two ends. Germline V CDR1 and CDR2: SGHRS, YFSETQ. The CDR3 is 16 amino acids. The CDR3 is CASELGRGPPQETQYF. In DNA form, the CDR3 reads TGCGCCAGCGAGCTCGGCAGGGGCCCCCCCCAAGAGACCCAGTACTTC.

For this clonotype: With a much larger clone just one base away, this may be a read error. This sequence joins TRBV11-2 and TRBJ2-5, with D tentatively TRBD1 (6 bases). The germline V gene has CDR1 SGHAT and CDR2 FQNNGV. Trimming removed 5 bases at V and 5 bases at J, with 18 bases between. The CDR3 consists of 15 residues. The CDR3 bases are TGTGCCAGCAGCCCCTCAACAGGGTGGAGGGAGACCCAGTACTTC. Its translation: CASSPSTGWRETQYF.

The chain recombines TRBV27 with TRBJ2-3; the D gene is possibly TRBD2 (6 bases). The CDR3 contains 14 residues. The V gene lost 8 bases and the J gene lost 2 bases, with 14 bases spanning the gap. The germline V gene has CDR1 MNHEY and CDR2 SMNVEV (reference sequence). This CDR3 reads CASARDFHTDTQYF. The CDR3 nucleotides read TGTGCCAGCGCGAGGGACTTCCACACAGATACGCAGTATTTT.

The table lists this clonotype with a few counts. This sequence joins TRBV11-3 and TRBJ2-3; 10 bases fit TRBD2. The CDR3 has 16 residues. Looked up from germline, CDR1 is SGHNT and CDR2 is YENEEA. The V gene end was trimmed by 5 bases and the J gene end by 1 base; junction bases not matched to a gene: 6. The CDR3, as DNA: TGTGCCAGCAGCGCTCCTAGCGGGGGTGGCACAGATACGCAGTATTTT. Its translation: CASSAPSGGGTDTQYF.

V usage is TRBV10-3 and J usage is TRBJ2-7; D call uncertain. Per germline, CDR1 ENHRY and CDR2 SYGVKD. The CDR3 extends over 12 amino acids. V lost 4 bases and J 0 bases, leaving 4 bases between the germline ends. CDR3 nucleotides: TGTGCCATCAGTGCCAGCTCCTACGAGCAGTACTTC. Protein sequence: CAISASSYEQYF.

As to this clonotype: Compared with germline, one end of the junction differs, possibly owing to a read error. This rearrangement joins TRBV10-1 to TRBJ1-1; no reliable D call. The CDR3 has 15 amino acids. The germline CDR1 and CDR2 sequences are WNHNN and SYGVQD (reference sequence). Here the CDR3 DNA reads TGCGCCGGCAGTGAGTCGAAAGGGCTGAACACTGAAGCTTTCTTT. Translation gives CAGSESKGLNTEAFF.

The chain combines TRBV6-1 with TRBJ2-7; TRBD1 aligns across 11 bases. In germline, CDR1 is MNHNS, CDR2 SASEGT. The CDR3 spans 14 residues. V gave up 7 bases and J gave up 3 bases; unmatched junction bases: 5. The CDR3 here is CASMGQGGYYEQYF. The DNA for the CDR3 is TGTGCCAGCATGGGACAGGGGGGGTACTACGAGCAGTACTTC.

The CDR3 nucleotides are TGTGCCAGCAGCTTAGTAGCGATAGGGGCCACGAACACCGGGGAGCTGTTTTTT. Amino acids: CASSLVAIGATNTGELFF. The chain recombines TRBV7-8 with TRBJ2-2; D is tentatively TRBD1 or TRBD2 (5 bases each). Trimming removed 1 base from V and 0 bases from J, with 15 bases in between. The CDR3 totals 18 residues. CDR1 SGHVS and CDR2 FQNEAQ come from the germline V gene.

In the case of this clonotype: A clone one base away is much larger, so this may be a read error. The chain has TRBV5-1 and TRBJ2-5, with D perhaps TRBD2 (5 bases). The germline V gene encodes CDR1 SGHRS and CDR2 YFSETQ. The CDR3 length is 13 residues. CDR3 nucleotides: TGCGCCAGCTGCTTAAAAGGGAGAGAGACCCAGTACTTC. Encoded protein: CASCLKGRETQYF.

V usage is TRBV7-2 and J usage is TRBJ2-2; 7 nucleotides align to TRBD2. Germline lookup yields CDR1 SGHTA and CDR2 FQGNSA. The J segment lost 0 bases and the V segment lost 1 base, leaving 5 bases of the junction unmatched. This CDR3 region has 17 residues. The CDR3 reads CASSLGLARPNTGELFF. CDR3 DNA: TGTGCCAGCAGCTTAGGACTAGCCCGACCGAACACCGGGGAGCTGTTTTTT.

To note about this clonotype: A single base separates this from a much larger clone, so it may be a read error. The chain couples TRBV20-1 to TRBJ1-1; D is unresolved. Germline V gives CDR1 DFQATT, CDR2 SNEGSKA (reference sequence). This CDR3 spans 12 amino acids. Trimming left V 5 bases short and J 1 base short, with 8 bases between. CDR3 DNA sequence: TGCAGTGCTCCCCGATCGAACACTGAAGCTTTCTTT. This encodes CSAPRSNTEAFF.

This clonotype has a handful of counts. The chain joins TRBV7-9 to TRBJ1-5; TRBD1 aligns across 7 bases. V dropped 1 base and J dropped 11; count of bases not matched to a gene: 2. Germline V lookup: CDR1 SEHNR, CDR2 FQNEAQ (reference sequence). This CDR3 is 12 amino acids long. CDR3 residues: CASSLEGGAQHF. Written as DNA, the CDR3 is TGTGCCAGCAGCTTAGAAGGGGGCGCCCAGCATTTT.

This clonotype was detected many times. V is TRBV5-1 and J is TRBJ2-1; possibly TRBD2 for D (6 bases). Germline values: CDR1 SGHRS, CDR2 YFSETQ. Deletions cut 0 bases from V and 7 bases from J, with 11 bases between. CDR3 length: 14 residues. The CDR3 reads CASSLAGVMNEQFF. CDR3 coding DNA: TGCGCCAGCAGCTTGGCGGGGGTAATGAATGAGCAGTTCTTC.

This clonotype has a count of ten or more. V gene TRBV12-3 or TRBV12-4 combines with J gene TRBJ1-2, with D unresolved. The V end was cut by 2 bases, the J end by 0 bases, with 22 bases between. The CDR3 length is 19 residues. CDR3 region: CASSLRLRQMLLPNYGYTF. CDR3 nucleotides: TGTGCCAGCAGTTTACGCCTGCGGCAAATGCTACTACCTAACTATGGCTACACCTTC.

On this clonotype itself: Since a much larger clone is just one base distant, this may be a read error. This chain connects TRBV6-2 or TRBV6-3 to TRBJ2-1; 14 bases are shared with TRBD2. The CDR3 extends over 14 amino acids. Germline V gives CDR1 MNHEY, CDR2 SVGEGT. CDR3 residues: CAGSQGLAGAQQFF. The DNA for the CDR3 is TGTGCCGGCAGTCAGGGACTAGCGGGAGCCCAGCAGTTCTTC.

A note on this clonotype: This may come from a read error, since a much larger clone is one base off. This sequence joins TRBV18 and TRBJ2-5; the D gene is possibly TRBD1 (5 bases). The CDR3 sequence is 14 residues long. Germline assignment: CDR1 KGHSH and CDR2 LQKENI. Trimming removed 3 bases at V and 3 bases at J, with 11 bases between. CDR3 loop: CASSPRTSKETQYF. DNA of the CDR3: TGTGCCAGCTCACCCAGGACATCAAAAGAGACCCAGTACTTC.

Note on this clonotype: A much larger clone lies one base from this, so it may be a read error. No DNA is shown, since the ends of the CDR3 on it are uncertain; the CDR3 is the one TCRdb lists. The chain uses TRBV27 and TRBJ1-6; the DNA was not used to check the table's D call, TRBD1. Germline-derived CDR1 and CDR2 are MNHEY and SMNVEV (reference sequence). The CDR3 length is 17 residues, termini included. Here the CDR3 reads CASSFAAGTGDRSPRHF.

The rearrangement links TRBV12-3 or TRBV12-4 to TRBJ1-2; D is unclear. The CDR3 consists of 12 residues. V was cut by 6 bases and J by 6 bases, with 11 bases left in between. The CDR3 sequence: CASSRLSDGYTF. In nucleotides, the CDR3 is TGTGCCAGCAGCCGTCTTAGTGATGGCTACACCTTC.